This paragraph reports one T cell receptor beta chain. Its antigen remains unidentified. These data come from a study of cytomegalovirus exposure and HLA in healthy donors. Sequencing used immunoSEQ multiplex PCR; TCRdb keeps in-frame clones, though not all of them. The sample consists of some 80,000 clones, 96% of them appearing once. Germline loops: CDR1 SEHNR, CDR2 FQNEAQ (reference sequence). The CDR3 contains 16 residues. V was clipped by 7 bases and J by 1 base, with 16 bases between them. Findings and caveats of the study: The study flagged 150 to 200 TCR beta chains as cytomegalovirus-associated. In the 120 validation repertoires, 94% of cluster scores exceeded 0, per a later analysis. TCR sequences were mostly rare, though some public TCRs occurred in many donors. Published work reported that the classifier diagnosed cytomegalovirus status with high specificity and sensitivity.

Sequenced sample: PBMCs. The V call is TRBV7-9, the J call TRBJ2-2, with TRBD1 as a possible D gene (6 bases). The TCR comes from a woman younger than 35 in good health and CMV-seronegative. The CDR3 protein is CASIPRARGNTGELFF. The CDR3 DNA reads as TGTGCCAGCATCCCGAGGGCCAGGGGGAACACCGGGGAGCTGTTTTTT.